These 25 T cell receptor beta chains share one sample of origin, sequenced in a study of radiotherapy plus CTLA-4 blockade in lung cancer. Repertoires were generated with immunoSEQ multiplex PCR, while TCRdb's copy carries only in-frame clones and drops some. The sample contains 50,000 to 65,000 clones, 77% of which appear only once. The material sequenced was peripheral blood, taken from a patient treated with radiotherapy plus ipilimumab. These receptors all come from a human donor with non-small cell lung cancer whose response to radiotherapy plus ipilimumab could not be evaluated.

The rearrangement uses TRBV10-2 and TRBJ1-2; TRBD1 is a possible D gene (5 bases). With 6 bases removed from V and 1 base from J, the gap between germline ends came to 15 bases. Germline V gene lookup returns CDR1 WSHSY and CDR2 SAAADI. This CDR3 is built from 15 residues. The CDR3 DNA reads TGCGCCAGCAGCGAAACCAGGGTAGATAACTATGGCTACACCTTC. Protein product: CASSETRVDNYGYTF.

This clone came up once. The chain couples TRBV5-8 to TRBJ1-2; possible D gene TRBD1, 6 bases. Germline V gene data show CDR1 as SGHTS and CDR2 as YDEGEE. Trimming took off 3 bases at V and 4 bases at J, with 19 bases between the two ends. The CDR3 length is 16 residues. CDR3 nucleotides: TGTGCCAGCAGCTCGACCTACTACGGGACATTCTATGGCTACACCTTC. Encoded protein: CASSSTYYGTFYGYTF.

This clone was picked up a small number of times. The chain has TRBV30 and TRBJ2-2; D possibly corresponds to TRBD2 (5 bases). Germline V lookup: CDR1 GTSNPN, CDR2 SVGIG (reference sequence). Trimming removed 5 bases at V and 0 bases at J, with 10 bases between. The CDR3 has 14 residues. The CDR3 sequence: CAWHSGSNTGELFF. CDR3 DNA: TGTGCCTGGCACTCGGGATCGAACACCGGGGAGCTGTTTTTT.

The rearrangement uses TRBV5-4 and TRBJ2-2, with TRBD2 matching 9 bases. V lost 7 bases to trimming and J lost 0 bases; unmatched junction nucleotides: 4. The V gene's germline CDR1 is SGHNT and CDR2 YYREEE (reference sequence). There are 15 residues in the CDR3. In DNA form, the CDR3 reads TGTGCCAGCGAGGGCGGGGGGGCGAACACCGGGGAGCTGTTTTTT. Its protein is CASEGGGANTGELFF.

This chain uses TRBV7-2 with TRBJ2-1; 9 positions agree with TRBD1. This CDR3 has 16 residues. V shed 4 bases, J shed 1 base, and the junction held 5 bases outside the gene matches. CDR1 SGHTA and CDR2 FQGNSA come from the germline V gene. The CDR3 nucleotides read TGTGCCAGCAGCTCCACCGGGACAGGGTCCTACAATGAGCAGTTCTTC. Its protein product is CASSSTGTGSYNEQFF. Based on the CDR3 plus reference TRBV7-2 and TRBJ2-1, the full variable domain is GAGVSQSPSNKVTEKGKDVELRCDPISGHTALYWYRQSLGQGLEFLIYFQGNSAPDKSGLPSDRFSAERTGGSVSTLTIQRTQQEDSAVYLCASSSTGTGSYNEQFFGPGTRLTVL.

The chain carries TRBV19 and TRBJ2-2; the D gene is possibly TRBD2 (5 bases). V gave up 3 bases and J gave up 5 bases, with 13 bases separating them. This CDR3 comprises 15 residues. Germline values: CDR1 LNHDA, CDR2 SQIVND (reference sequence). CDR3 DNA sequence: TGTGCCAGTAGTATGAGGGCGCGCTGGACCGGGGAGCTGTTTTTT. Amino acid sequence: CASSMRARWTGELFF.

The chain has TRBV4-3 and TRBJ1-2; 9 bases align to TRBD1. The length of the CDR3 is 15 residues. Trimming cost V 1 base and J 5 bases; bases outside gene matches: 5. Per the germline V gene, CDR1 is LGHNA and CDR2 is YSLEER. The CDR3 bases are TGCGCCAGCAGCCAAGGCAGGACAGGGGATTATGGCTACACCTTC. Its protein is CASSQGRTGDYGYTF.

This chain links TRBV9 with TRBJ2-7, with 8 bases that match TRBD1. V lost 0 bases, J lost 6 bases, and 8 bases stayed unmatched. The CDR3 totals 15 residues. Germline loops: CDR1 SGDLS, CDR2 YYNGEE. The CDR3 region is CASSVEGHRGTEQYF. CDR3 DNA: TGTGCCAGCAGCGTAGAAGGTCACAGGGGGACCGAGCAGTACTTC.

The chain combines TRBV5-1 with TRBJ1-2, with TRBD1 matching 7 bases. Trimming took 4 bases from V and 7 from J; bases not matched to a gene: 16. The CDR3 is 16 amino acids. In germline, CDR1 is SGHRS, CDR2 YFSETQ. The CDR3 region has the DNA TGCGCCAGCAGCCAGACACAGGGGCCCAGTAATCGTGGCTACACCTTC. Translated: CASSQTQGPSNRGYTF.

The chain recombines TRBV5-8 with TRBJ2-7; possible D gene TRBD2, 6 bases. CDR3 length equals 15 residues. Trimming took off 4 bases at V and 3 bases at J, with 17 bases between the two ends. CDR1 is SGHTS and CDR2 is YDEGEE in the germline V gene. The CDR3 sequence is CASSNAGRTIYEQYF. CDR3 DNA: TGTGCCAGCAGCAACGCGGGACGGACTATCTACGAGCAGTACTTC.

V and J are TRBV18 and TRBJ2-7; 8 nucleotides line up with TRBD1. CDR1 is KGHSH, CDR2 LQKENI, per germline. V lost 3 bases, J lost 3 bases, and 4 bases stayed unmatched. The CDR3 is 14 residues long. The CDR3 spells CASSPDRGNYEQYF. The CDR3 bases are TGTGCCAGCTCACCCGACAGGGGTAACTACGAGCAGTACTTC.

In nucleotides, the CDR3 is TGTGCCTGGAGTCAGCGGGGGGCCGGTTTTGGGGCCAACGTCCTGACTTTC. This gives the protein CAWSQRGAGFGANVLTF. The chain links TRBV30 to TRBJ2-6, with 9 bases lining up with TRBD2. Germline trimming cut 2 bases from V and 3 bases from J; bases unmatched to any gene: 8. CDR1 and CDR2 (germline): GTSNPN, SVGIG (reference sequence). The CDR3 consists of 17 residues.

V gene TRBV28 combines with J gene TRBJ2-7, with TRBD2 matching 9 bases. Germline V gene sequence: CDR1 MDHEN, CDR2 SYDVKM. The V gene end was trimmed by 8 bases and the J gene end by 4 bases; junction bases not matched to a gene: 6. The CDR3 has 13 residues. CDR3 DNA: TGTGCCAGCTTAGCGGGAGCTCTATACGAGCAGTACTTC. Translated, it gives CASLAGALYEQYF.

CDR3 amino acids: CASSDRGLVATNEKLFF. The CDR3 bases are TGTGCCAGTAGCGACAGGGGGCTCGTGGCGACTAATGAAAAACTGTTTTTT. J is TRBJ1-4 and V is TRBV19, with TRBD1 matching over 10 bases. CDR1 is LNHDA and CDR2 is SQIVND in the germline V gene (reference sequence). After removal of 6 bases from V and 2 bases from J, the junction contained 9 bases not matched to a gene. The CDR3 is 17 amino acids.

V usage is TRBV27 and J usage is TRBJ1-4; 8 bases line up with TRBD1. There are 15 residues in the CDR3. Germline V gene sequence: CDR1 MNHEY, CDR2 SMNVEV (reference sequence). Germline trimming cut 5 bases from V and 6 bases from J; bases unmatched to any gene: 8. CDR3 coding DNA: TGTGCCAGCAGTACCTGGACAGGGATGGATGAAAAACTGTTTTTT. The encoded protein is CASSTWTGMDEKLFF. The variable domain in full, completed from reference TRBV27 and TRBJ1-4, reads EAQVTQNPRYLITVTGKKLTVTCSQNMNHEYMSWYRQDPGLGLRQIYYSMNVEVTDKGDVPEGYKVSRKEKRNFPLILESPSPNQTSLYFCASSTWTGMDEKLFFGSGTQLSVL.

The table lists this clone with a few counts. The chain combines TRBV11-2 with TRBJ2-1, with TRBD2 identical over 14 bases. The length of the CDR3 is 19 residues. After removal of 3 bases from V and 1 base from J, the junction contained 8 bases not matched to a gene. Germline assignment: CDR1 SGHAT and CDR2 FQNNGV. CDR3 in amino acids: CASSFVGLAGVPSYNEQFF. For the CDR3, the DNA is TGTGCCAGCAGCTTTGTGGGACTAGCGGGAGTTCCATCCTACAATGAGCAGTTCTTC.

This chain joins TRBV15 and TRBJ2-1; D possibly corresponds to TRBD1 (7 bases). CDR1 and CDR2 from the germline V gene are LNHNV and YYDKDF (reference sequence). The ends were cut back, 3 bases at V and 5 bases at J, with 17 bases in the middle. The CDR3 is made up of 16 amino acids. This chain's CDR3 is CATSSRAGQLNNEQFF. CDR3 bases: TGTGCCACCAGCAGTAGGGCGGGACAGTTAAACAATGAGCAGTTCTTC.

The DNA of the CDR3 is TGTGCCAGCAGTTACTGGAGGACAGGGGGGATTTATGGCTACACCTTC. Its protein is CASSYWRTGGIYGYTF. The rearrangement joins TRBV6-7 to TRBJ1-2; TRBD1 matches 10 bases. TRBV6-7 is an open reading frame, and its role is uncertain. This CDR3 is built from 16 residues. The junction had 7 bases not matched to a gene; V was cut back by 1 base and J by 5 bases.

This clone appeared a few times. This rearrangement joins TRBV19 to TRBJ1-2; 7 nucleotides align to TRBD1. V shed 3 bases and J 8 bases; nucleotides not matched to a gene: 6. CDR1 is LNHDA, CDR2 SQIVND, per germline (reference sequence). The CDR3 covers 13 residues. Here the CDR3 DNA reads TGTGCCAGTAGTATCACAGGGGTAGGGGGCTACACCTTC. Protein product: CASSITGVGGYTF.

V usage is TRBV9 and J usage is TRBJ2-5; 11 bases line up with TRBD2. The V segment lost 4 bases and the J segment 2 bases; nucleotides outside the gene matches: 10. CDR1 and CDR2 (germline): SGDLS, YYNGEE. The CDR3 totals 17 residues. CDR3 coding DNA: TGTGCCAGCAGCCACTCTACTGGGACTAGCGGACAAGAGACCCAGTACTTC. This codes for CASSHSTGTSGQETQYF.

This chain uses TRBV18 with TRBJ1-3, with 7 bases matching TRBD1. Germline V gives CDR1 KGHSH, CDR2 LQKENI. The length of the CDR3 is 15 residues. V was pared by 3 bases and J by 0 bases, with 2 bases of the junction left unmatched. CDR3 nucleotides: TGTGCCAGCTCACCGGCAGGGGGCTCTGGAAACACCATATATTTT. This translates into CASSPAGGSGNTIYF.

This chain uses TRBV4-2 with TRBJ2-2, with D perhaps matching TRBD2 (6 bases). Germline CDR1 LGHNA, CDR2 YNFKEQ. V gave up 4 bases and J gave up 8 bases, with 20 bases separating them. This CDR3 spans 16 amino acids. CDR3 nucleotide sequence: TGTGCCAGCAGCCGGGCCCGGGACTCGAGTTTGGGGGAGCTGTTTTTT. This sequence encodes CASSRARDSSLGELFF.

This chain joins TRBV28 and TRBJ2-7; 7 positions match TRBD1. The CDR3 has 13 amino acids. Germline values: CDR1 MDHEN, CDR2 SYDVKM. Trimming cost V 9 bases and J 4 bases; bases outside gene matches: 9. The CDR3 is CASMTGLPYEQYF. CDR3 coding DNA: TGTGCCAGTATGACAGGGCTTCCATACGAGCAGTACTTC.

This clone was picked up a small number of times. The V and J genes are TRBV10-3 and TRBJ1-5; 8 bases agree with TRBD1. J gave up 2 bases and V 5 bases, and 5 bases lay outside the gene matches. This CDR3 is built from 15 residues. The germline V gene encodes CDR1 ENHRY and CDR2 SYGVKD. The CDR3 loop reads CAISPDRDGNQPQHF. The CDR3 DNA follows: TGTGCCATCAGTCCGGACAGGGATGGCAATCAGCCCCAGCATTTT.

The chain uses TRBV28 and TRBJ2-1; 7 nucleotides match TRBD1. V dropped 6 bases and J dropped 12; count of bases not matched to a gene: 11. CDR3 length equals 13 residues. Germline V gives CDR1 MDHEN, CDR2 SYDVKM. CDR3 DNA: TGTGCCAGCAGACAAAACAGGGGACAAGGGCAGTTCTTC. This translates into CASRQNRGQGQFF.